Listed below are T cell receptor beta chains from one sample, sequenced in a study of T cell repertoires in cytomegalovirus infection. TCRdb reprocessed the reads with MiXCR, giving one entry per CDR3 protein. The sample holds roughly 320,000 distinct CDR3 sequences, roughly 9.3% seen once. The sample comprised PBMCs. The source of these receptors is a human donor in good health (CMV status not recorded). Some clones in this sample may be carry-over from other donors' samples. The CDR3 runs from the conserved cysteine through the conserved F or W. A D gene is named only where the DNA matches it firmly. For some rows the clone size is stated as once, few or many, or as a class when expanded; others skip it.

D: .
size: many
J: TRBJ2-2
V: TRBV7-2
CDR3: CASSGRYGVGTGELFF
DNA: TGTGCCAGCAGCGGTCGGTATGGGGTGGGCACCGGGGAGCTGTTTTTT

D: .
size: few
J: TRBJ1-3
V: TRBV29-1
CDR3: CSASGRLQRGNTIYF
DNA: TGCAGCGCTTCAGGACGTCTTCAACGGGGAAACACCATATATTTT

D: TRBD1
size: few
J: TRBJ1-1
V: TRBV27
CDR3: CASSSGGGVMNTEAFF
DNA: TGTGCCAGCAGTTCAGGGGGTGGGGTCATGAACACTGAAGCTTTCTTT

D: .
size: .
J: TRBJ2-1
V: TRBV20-1
CDR3: CSAKGGGNEQFF
DNA: TGCAGTGCTAAGGGGGGGGGCAATGAGCAGTTCTTC

D: TRBD2
size: many
J: TRBJ2-1
V: TRBV25-1
CDR3: CASRGLAGGSPYNEQFF
DNA: TGTGCCAGCAGAGGACTAGCGGGGGGTAGTCCCTACAATGAGCAGTTCTTC

D: TRBD2
size: many
J: TRBJ2-1
V: TRBV6-5
CDR3: CASRPPGLAGSNEQFF
DNA: TGTGCCAGCAGACCTCCGGGACTAGCTGGATCGAATGAGCAGTTCTTC

D: .
size: many
J: TRBJ2-5
V: TRBV5-4
CDR3: CASSLLGAGAAVKTQYF
DNA: TGTGCCAGCAGCTTGTTGGGTGCAGGGGCGGCGGTTAAGACCCAGTACTTC

D: .
size: many
J: TRBJ2-3
V: TRBV28
CDR3: CASSSGGRRDTQYF
DNA: TGTGCCAGCAGTTCGGGTGGACGGAGAGATACGCAGTATTTT

D: TRBD2
size: .
J: TRBJ2-1
V: TRBV9
CDR3: CASSVDERGGLNEQFF
DNA: TGTGCCAGCAGCGTAGACGAGCGGGGGGGACTCAATGAGCAGTTCTTC

D: TRBD2
size: few
J: TRBJ2-1
V: TRBV29-1
CDR3: CSVGGGAYNEQFF
DNA: TGCAGCGTCGGCGGGGGGGCTTACAATGAGCAGTTCTTC

D: TRBD1
size: many
J: TRBJ2-3
V: TRBV2
CDR3: CASSVSGQGISTDTQYF
DNA: TGTGCCAGCAGCGTTTCGGGACAGGGGATTAGCACAGATACGCAGTATTTT

D: .
size: many
J: TRBJ1-1
V: TRBV11-3
CDR3: CASSLTGQNTEAFF
DNA: TGTGCCAGCAGCTTAACGGGCCAGAACACTGAAGCTTTCTTT

D: .
size: many
J: TRBJ2-3
V: TRBV24-1
CDR3: CATRARGAADTQYF
DNA: TGTGCCACCAGGGCCAGGGGGGCAGCAGATACGCAGTATTTT

D: TRBD1
size: many
J: TRBJ2-1
V: TRBV10-3
CDR3: CAISDPPGQVLNEQFF
DNA: TGTGCCATCAGTGACCCCCCGGGACAGGTCCTCAATGAGCAGTTCTTC

D: .
size: many
J: TRBJ2-2
V: TRBV15
CDR3: CATLGVTGELFF
DNA: TGTGCCACCCTGGGGGTCACCGGGGAGCTGTTTTTT

D: .
size: many
J: TRBJ2-5
V: TRBV6-2/TRBV6-3
CDR3: CASVLGGLYQETQYF
DNA: TGTGCCAGCGTCCTCGGGGGCCTGTACCAAGAGACCCAGTACTTC

D: .
size: many
J: TRBJ2-7
V: TRBV2
CDR3: CASSPDSSPYEQYF
DNA: TGTGCCAGCAGCCCGGACAGTTCCCCCTACGAGCAGTACTTC

D: TRBD1
size: many
J: TRBJ2-1
V: TRBV6-1
CDR3: CASSRDRGWGNEQFF
DNA: TGTGCCAGCAGCCGGGACAGGGGTTGGGGAAATGAGCAGTTCTTC

D: .
size: many
J: TRBJ2-3
V: TRBV20-1
CDR3: CSAHISTDTQYF
DNA: TGCAGTGCCCATATTAGCACAGATACGCAGTATTTT

D: .
size: many
J: TRBJ2-7
V: TRBV7-6
CDR3: CASSLAGRTYEQYF
DNA: TGTGCCAGCAGCTTAGCGGGTCGGACCTACGAGCAGTACTTC

D: .
size: many
J: TRBJ1-4
V: TRBV20-1
CDR3: CSAPRDRRGRNEKLFF
DNA: TGCAGTGCGCCCCGGGACCGAAGGGGTCGAAACGAAAAACTGTTTTTT

D: .
size: many
J: TRBJ2-5
V: TRBV7-2
CDR3: CASSSAPRNDLPEYF
DNA: TGTGCCAGCAGCTCTGCCCCCAGAAACGATCTCCCCGAGTACTTC

D: .
size: many
J: TRBJ2-4
V: TRBV28
CDR3: CASSFVGAASIQYF
DNA: TGTGCCAGCAGTTTTGTGGGGGCCGCTAGCATTCAGTACTTC

D: .
size: many
J: TRBJ2-1
V: TRBV11-1
CDR3: CASSLFGGTYNEQFF
DNA: TGTGCCAGCAGCTTATTCGGGGGTACCTACAATGAGCAGTTCTTC

D: .
size: few
J: TRBJ1-4
V: TRBV20-1
CDR3: CSAKKGRTTNEKLFF
DNA: TGCAGTGCTAAGAAGGGTCGAACGACTAATGAAAAACTGTTTTTT

D: TRBD2
size: many
J: TRBJ2-3
V: TRBV7-6
CDR3: CASSLDGTSGGGTDTQYF
DNA: TGTGCCAGCAGCTTAGATGGGACTAGCGGGGGGGGCACAGATACGCAGTATTTT

D: .
size: many
J: TRBJ2-3
V: TRBV11-3
CDR3: CASSLSDGTDTQYF
DNA: TGTGCCAGCAGCTTATCTGATGGCACAGATACGCAGTATTTT

D: .
size: many
J: TRBJ2-5
V: TRBV7-9
CDR3: CASTRGFVGGQETQYF
DNA: TGTGCCAGCACCCGGGGTTTCGTCGGGGGACAAGAGACCCAGTACTTC

D: TRBD1
size: few
J: TRBJ1-1
V: TRBV20-1
CDR3: CSARDGTAMNTEAFF
DNA: TGCAGTGCTAGAGATGGGACAGCAATGAACACTGAAGCTTTCTTT

D: .
size: many
J: TRBJ2-1
V: TRBV5-1
CDR3: CASSLTPRNEQFF
DNA: TGCGCCAGCAGCTTGACCCCGCGGAATGAGCAGTTCTTC

D: TRBD1
size: many
J: TRBJ1-4
V: TRBV19
CDR3: CASSIPSGQNEKLFF
DNA: TGTGCCAGTAGTATCCCATCGGGACAGAATGAAAAACTGTTTTTT

D: .
size: many
J: TRBJ2-5
V: TRBV7-2
CDR3: CASSFFRDGTQYF
DNA: TGTGCCAGCAGCTTCTTCCGGGACGGGACCCAGTACTTC

D: TRBD1
size: few
J: TRBJ2-3
V: TRBV18
CDR3: CASSHGQARSTDTQYF
DNA: TGTGCCAGCTCACATGGACAGGCCCGAAGCACAGATACGCAGTATTTT

D: .
size: .
J: TRBJ1-1
V: TRBV3-1
CDR3: CASTLTQGRGTEAFF
DNA: TGTGCCAGCACCTTAACCCAGGGCAGGGGTACTGAAGCTTTCTTT

D: .
size: many
J: TRBJ2-5
V: TRBV7-9
CDR3: CASSLQQGRETQYF
DNA: TGTGCCAGCAGCTTACAGCAGGGGAGGGAGACCCAGTACTTC

D: .
size: many
J: TRBJ2-1
V: TRBV5-4
CDR3: CASSLDSLGNEQFF
DNA: TGTGCCAGCAGCTTGGACTCCCTTGGTAATGAGCAGTTCTTC

D: .
size: once
J: TRBJ2-1
V: TRBV20-1
CDR3: CTKDRLSKAETGPYNEQFF
DNA: TGCACTAAAGATAGGTTGAGTAAGGCCGAGACCGGACCCTACAATGAGCAGTTCTTC

D: TRBD1
size: many
J: TRBJ2-2
V: TRBV28
CDR3: CASSPGDRDTGELFF
DNA: TGTGCCAGCAGTCCCGGTGACAGGGACACCGGGGAGCTGTTTTTT

D: .
size: many
J: TRBJ1-2
V: TRBV20-1
CDR3: CSASPPPRGVYGYTF
DNA: TGCAGTGCTTCCCCCCCGCCCCGGGGCGTCTATGGCTACACCTTC

D: .
size: many
J: TRBJ2-4
V: TRBV7-9
CDR3: CASTKEERVQYF
DNA: TGTGCCAGCACAAAAGAGGAGCGGGTTCAGTACTTC

D: .
size: many
J: TRBJ1-2
V: TRBV7-9
CDR3: CASSSTRDYGYTF
DNA: TGTGCCAGCAGCTCTACTAGGGACTATGGCTACACCTTC

D: TRBD1
size: .
J: TRBJ1-6
V: TRBV28
CDR3: CASTPAGQPLHF
DNA: TGTGCCAGCACCCCCGCGGGACAGCCCCTCCACTTT

D: .
size: many
J: TRBJ1-2
V: TRBV6-2/TRBV6-3
CDR3: CASRGTGGYYGYTF
DNA: TGTGCCAGCAGAGGTACCGGGGGTTACTATGGCTACACCTTC

D: .
size: many
J: TRBJ2-7
V: TRBV7-6
CDR3: CASSLPGGREQYF
DNA: TGTGCCAGCAGCTTACCCGGCGGGCGCGAGCAGTACTTC

D: .
size: many
J: TRBJ2-2
V: TRBV5-1
CDR3: CASRAGLNTGELFF
DNA: TGCGCCAGCAGGGCAGGATTGAACACCGGGGAGCTGTTTTTT

D: .
size: .
J: TRBJ1-5
V: TRBV2
CDR3: CASSEMGSGNQPQHF
DNA: TGTGCCAGCAGTGAAATGGGGAGTGGAAATCAGCCCCAGCATTTT

D: .
size: many
J: TRBJ1-5
V: TRBV23-1
CDR3: CASSHPAGENQPQHF
DNA: TGCGCCAGCAGTCACCCCGCGGGGGAAAATCAGCCCCAGCATTTT

D: .
size: many
J: TRBJ1-1
V: TRBV7-6
CDR3: CASSSTEGAEAFF
DNA: TGTGCCAGCAGTTCGACAGAGGGAGCTGAAGCTTTCTTT

D: TRBD1
size: .
J: TRBJ1-1
V: TRBV12-3/TRBV12-4
CDR3: CASSYRDRLNTEAFF
DNA: TGTGCCAGCAGCTACCGGGACAGGTTGAACACTGAAGCTTTCTTT